The present T cell receptor beta chain was sequenced within a study of shared clonotypes between healthy human individuals. The study, taken as a whole, reports: Among donors, sharing of clonotypes was expected to be affected by sequencing depth.

Researchers partitioned CD4+ cells into CD45RA+ naive and CD45RA-negative memory subsets. Trimming pared 1 base from V and 8 bases from J, leaving 10 bases between. The CDR3 has 13 amino acids. The germline gives CDR1 MNHNS, CDR2 SASEGT. Concerning this clone: Antigen specificity is unknown.

Sorted-subset replicate PCR reactions contained approximately 190 ng DNA, corresponding to some 30,000 T cell genomes. Sequencing was performed with immunoSEQ multiplex PCR; in TCRdb, only in-frame clones are kept and a portion is missing. The profile shows roughly 2.2 million clones, just under 95% of them singletons. The receptor was derived from a young man in good health. Some clones in this sample may be carry-over from other donors' samples. Sample: naive CD4+ T cells from PBMCs. The subset: CD45RA+ positively selected. V usage is TRBV6-1 and J usage is TRBJ2-3; D is uncertain. CDR3 bases: TGTGCCAGCAGTGAAGAGCTAGGAGTTACGCAGTATTTT. Amino acids: CASSEELGVTQYF.